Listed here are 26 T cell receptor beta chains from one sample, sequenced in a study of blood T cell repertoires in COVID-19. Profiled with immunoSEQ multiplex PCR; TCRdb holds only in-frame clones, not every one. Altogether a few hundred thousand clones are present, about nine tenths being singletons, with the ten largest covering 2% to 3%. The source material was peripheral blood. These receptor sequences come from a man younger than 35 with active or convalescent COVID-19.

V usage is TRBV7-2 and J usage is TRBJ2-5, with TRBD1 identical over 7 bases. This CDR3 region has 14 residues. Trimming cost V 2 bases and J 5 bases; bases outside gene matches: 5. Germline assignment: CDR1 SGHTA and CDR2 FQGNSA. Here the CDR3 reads CASSLTGVVETQYF. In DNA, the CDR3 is TGTGCCAGCAGCTTAACAGGGGTGGTGGAGACCCAGTACTTC.

CDR3 nucleotide sequence: TGTGCCAGCAGTCGCATTGGACAGGCGACCGCAACTAATGAAAAACTGTTTTTT. This sequence encodes CASSRIGQATATNEKLFF. V gene TRBV6-2 or TRBV6-3 combines with J gene TRBJ1-4; TRBD1 matches at 7 bases. Per germline, CDR1 MNHEY and CDR2 SVGEGT. This CDR3 has 18 residues. The trim removed 5 bases at V and 0 bases at J, leaving 12 bases unmatched.

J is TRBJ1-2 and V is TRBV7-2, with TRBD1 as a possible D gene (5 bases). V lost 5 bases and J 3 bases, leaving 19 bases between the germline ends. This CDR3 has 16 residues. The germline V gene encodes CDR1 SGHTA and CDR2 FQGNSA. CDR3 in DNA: TGTGCCAGCAGCATTAGCCCCTTCGACAGAGACTATGGCTACACCTTC. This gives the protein CASSISPFDRDYGYTF.

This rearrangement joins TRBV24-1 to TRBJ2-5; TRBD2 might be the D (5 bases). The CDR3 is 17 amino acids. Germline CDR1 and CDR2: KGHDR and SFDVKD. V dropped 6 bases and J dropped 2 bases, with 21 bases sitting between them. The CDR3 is CATSSETAPGKQETQYF. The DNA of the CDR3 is TGTGCCACCAGTTCAGAAACCGCCCCGGGGAAACAAGAGACCCAGTACTTC.

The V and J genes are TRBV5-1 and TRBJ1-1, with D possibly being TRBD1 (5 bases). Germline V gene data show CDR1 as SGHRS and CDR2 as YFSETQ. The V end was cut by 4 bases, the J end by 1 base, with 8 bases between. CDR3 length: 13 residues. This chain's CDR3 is CASSPQGNTEAFF. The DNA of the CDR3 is TGCGCCAGCAGCCCTCAGGGGAACACTGAAGCTTTCTTT.

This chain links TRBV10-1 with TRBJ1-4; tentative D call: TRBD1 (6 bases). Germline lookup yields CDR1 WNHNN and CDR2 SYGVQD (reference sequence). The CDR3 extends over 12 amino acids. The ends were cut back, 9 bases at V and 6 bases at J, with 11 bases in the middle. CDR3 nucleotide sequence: TGCGCCAGGGGGGCAGTTGATGAAAAACTGTTTTTT. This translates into CARGAVDEKLFF.

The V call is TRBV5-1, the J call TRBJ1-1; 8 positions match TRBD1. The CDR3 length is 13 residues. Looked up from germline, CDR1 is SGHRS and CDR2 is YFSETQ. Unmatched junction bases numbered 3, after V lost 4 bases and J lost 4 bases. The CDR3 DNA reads TGCGCCAGCAGCATTACAGGGGGCACTGAAGCTTTCTTT. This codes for CASSITGGTEAFF.

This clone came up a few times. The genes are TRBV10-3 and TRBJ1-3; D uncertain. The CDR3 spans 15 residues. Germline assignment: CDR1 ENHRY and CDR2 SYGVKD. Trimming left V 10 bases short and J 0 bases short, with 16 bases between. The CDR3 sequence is CATGRGLDSGNTIYF. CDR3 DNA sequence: TGTGCCACCGGTAGAGGGCTTGACTCTGGAAACACCATATATTTT.

The CDR3 reads CASSYLQGLVYEQYF. The DNA for the CDR3 is TGTGCCAGCAGCTACCTACAAGGACTAGTTTACGAGCAGTACTTC. The chain uses TRBV5-7 and TRBJ2-7, with 7 positions matching TRBD2. TRBV5-7 falls under the ORF class, with uncertain function. V was pared by 3 bases and J by 4 bases, with 10 bases of the junction left unmatched. The CDR3 covers 15 residues.

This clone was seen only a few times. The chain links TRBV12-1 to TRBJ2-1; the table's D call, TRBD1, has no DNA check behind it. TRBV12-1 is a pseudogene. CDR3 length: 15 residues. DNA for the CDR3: TGTGCCAGCAGCTTTTGCAGGGGATATGGCAATGAGCAGTTCTTC. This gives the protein CASSFCRGYGNEQFF.

The DNA of the CDR3 is TGTGCCAGCAGCGCCGCCGGGACAGATAATGTCGAGCAGTACTTC. This encodes CASSAAGTDNVEQYF. The V call is TRBV7-9, the J call TRBJ2-7, with TRBD1 matching over 7 bases. J was trimmed by 6 bases and V by 5 bases; bases with no gene match: 13. CDR1 and CDR2 (germline): SEHNR, FQNEAQ (reference sequence). CDR3 length: 15 amino acids.

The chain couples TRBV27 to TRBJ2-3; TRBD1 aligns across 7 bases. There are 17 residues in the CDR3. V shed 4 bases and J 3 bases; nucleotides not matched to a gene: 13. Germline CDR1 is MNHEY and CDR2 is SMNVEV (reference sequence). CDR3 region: CASSSPYRGAETDTQYF. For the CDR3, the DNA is TGTGCCAGCAGTTCCCCTTACAGGGGCGCAGAGACAGATACGCAGTATTTT.

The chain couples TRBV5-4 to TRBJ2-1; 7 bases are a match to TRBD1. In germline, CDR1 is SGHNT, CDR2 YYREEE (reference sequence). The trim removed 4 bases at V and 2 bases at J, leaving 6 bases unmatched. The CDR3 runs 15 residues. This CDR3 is CASSATGDPYNEQFF. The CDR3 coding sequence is TGTGCCAGCAGCGCCACAGGGGACCCCTACAATGAGCAGTTCTTC.

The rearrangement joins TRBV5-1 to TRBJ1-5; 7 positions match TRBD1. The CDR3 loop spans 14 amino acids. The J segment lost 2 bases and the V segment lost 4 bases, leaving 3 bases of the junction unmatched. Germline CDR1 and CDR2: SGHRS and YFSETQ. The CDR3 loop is CASSPDRGNQPQHF. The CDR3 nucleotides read TGCGCCAGCAGCCCCGACAGGGGCAATCAGCCCCAGCATTTT.

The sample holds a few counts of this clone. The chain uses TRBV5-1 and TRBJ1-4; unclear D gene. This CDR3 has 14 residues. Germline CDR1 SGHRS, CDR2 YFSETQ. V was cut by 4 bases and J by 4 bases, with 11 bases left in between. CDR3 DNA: TGCGCCAGCAGCCATACAGCGGGTAATGAAAAACTGTTTTTT. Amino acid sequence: CASSHTAGNEKLFF. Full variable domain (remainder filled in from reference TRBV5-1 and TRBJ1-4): KAGVTQTPRYLIKTRGQQVTLSCSPISGHRSVSWYQQTPGQGLQFLFEYFSETQRNKGNFPGRFSGRQFSNSRSEMNVSTLELGDSALYLCASSHTAGNEKLFFGSGTQLSVL.

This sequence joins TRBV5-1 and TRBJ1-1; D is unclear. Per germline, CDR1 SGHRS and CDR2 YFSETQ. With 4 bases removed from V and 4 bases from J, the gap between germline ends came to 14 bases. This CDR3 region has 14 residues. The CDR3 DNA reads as TGCGCCAGCAGCGGATTGGCAGGTGGCACTGAAGCTTTCTTT. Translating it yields CASSGLAGGTEAFF.

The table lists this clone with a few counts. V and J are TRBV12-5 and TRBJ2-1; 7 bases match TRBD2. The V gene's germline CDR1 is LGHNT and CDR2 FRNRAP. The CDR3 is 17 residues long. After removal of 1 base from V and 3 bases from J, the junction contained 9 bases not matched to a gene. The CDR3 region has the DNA TGTGCTAGTGGTTTGGGTACCCCGCTAGCGGACTACAATGAGCAGTTCTTC. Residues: CASGLGTPLADYNEQFF.

CDR3 nucleotides: TGTGCCAGCAGCCCACTAGGGGACAATCAATCCTACGAGCAGTACTTC. Amino acid sequence: CASSPLGDNQSYEQYF. The V and J genes are TRBV21-1 and TRBJ2-7; the DNA was not used to check the table's D call, TRBD1. TRBV21-1 is marked as a pseudogene. This CDR3 has 16 amino acids.

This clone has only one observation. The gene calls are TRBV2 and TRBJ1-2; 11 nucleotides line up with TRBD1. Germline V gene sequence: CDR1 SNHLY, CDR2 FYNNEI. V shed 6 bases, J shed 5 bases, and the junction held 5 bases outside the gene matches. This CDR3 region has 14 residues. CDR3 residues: CASSVDRGLYGYTF. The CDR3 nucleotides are TGTGCCAGCAGCGTGGACAGGGGGCTTTATGGCTACACCTTC.

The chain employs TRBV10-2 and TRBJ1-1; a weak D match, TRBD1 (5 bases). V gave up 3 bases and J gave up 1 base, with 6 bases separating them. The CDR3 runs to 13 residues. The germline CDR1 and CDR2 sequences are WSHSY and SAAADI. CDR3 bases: TGCGCCAGCAGTGATCAGGGGAACACTGAAGCTTTCTTT. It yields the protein CASSDQGNTEAFF.

The CDR3 loop is CASSFLGGSSYNEQFF. Here the CDR3 DNA reads TGTGCCAGCAGCTTTCTAGGGGGAAGTTCCTACAATGAGCAGTTCTTC. The chain employs TRBV5-6 and TRBJ2-1; D might be TRBD1 (6 bases). There are 16 residues in the CDR3. Germline V lookup: CDR1 SGHDT, CDR2 YYEEEE. The V end was cut by 2 bases, the J end by 1 base, with 13 bases between.

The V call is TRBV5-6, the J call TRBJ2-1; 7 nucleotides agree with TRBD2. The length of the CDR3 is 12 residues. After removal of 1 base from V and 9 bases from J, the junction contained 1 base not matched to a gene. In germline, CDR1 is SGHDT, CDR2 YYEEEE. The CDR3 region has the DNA TGTGCCAGCAGCTTGTGGGGGGGTGAGCAGTTCTTC. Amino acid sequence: CASSLWGGEQFF.

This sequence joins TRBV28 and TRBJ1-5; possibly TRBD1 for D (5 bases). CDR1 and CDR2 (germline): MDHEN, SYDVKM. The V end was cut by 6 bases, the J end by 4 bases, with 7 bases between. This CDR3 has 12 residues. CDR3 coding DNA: TGTGCCAGCAGCCCAGGGAATCAGCCCCAGCATTTT. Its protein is CASSPGNQPQHF.

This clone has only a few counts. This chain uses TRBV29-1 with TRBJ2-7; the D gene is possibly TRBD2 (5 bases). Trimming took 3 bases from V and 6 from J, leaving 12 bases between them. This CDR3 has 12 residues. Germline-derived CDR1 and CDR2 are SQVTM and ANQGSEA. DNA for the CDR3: TGCAGCGTTGACGGGGTTACGTCCGAGCAGTACTTC. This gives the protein CSVDGVTSEQYF.

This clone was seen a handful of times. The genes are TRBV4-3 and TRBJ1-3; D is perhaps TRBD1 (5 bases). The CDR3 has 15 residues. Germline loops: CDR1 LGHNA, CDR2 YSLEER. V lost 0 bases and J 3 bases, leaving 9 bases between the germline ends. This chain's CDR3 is CASSQDLGDGNTIYF. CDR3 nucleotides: TGCGCCAGCAGCCAAGATCTAGGGGATGGAAACACCATATATTTT.

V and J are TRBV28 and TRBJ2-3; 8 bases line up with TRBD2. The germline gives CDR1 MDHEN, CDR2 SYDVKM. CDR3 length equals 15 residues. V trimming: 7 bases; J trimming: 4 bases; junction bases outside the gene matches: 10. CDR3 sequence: CASTKPGLGADTQYF. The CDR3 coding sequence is TGTGCCAGCACGAAACCGGGACTAGGGGCAGATACGCAGTATTTT.